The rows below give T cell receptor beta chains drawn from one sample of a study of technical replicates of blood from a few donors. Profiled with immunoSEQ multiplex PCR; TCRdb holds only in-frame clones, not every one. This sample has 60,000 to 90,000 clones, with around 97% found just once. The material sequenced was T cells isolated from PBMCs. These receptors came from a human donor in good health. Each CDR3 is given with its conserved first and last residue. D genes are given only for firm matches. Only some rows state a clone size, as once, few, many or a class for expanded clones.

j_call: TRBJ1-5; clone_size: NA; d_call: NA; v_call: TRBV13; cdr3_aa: CASSLVRWLQVNQPQHF; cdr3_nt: TGTGCCAGCAGTTTAGTGCGTTGGTTACAGGTCAATCAGCCCCAGCATTTT
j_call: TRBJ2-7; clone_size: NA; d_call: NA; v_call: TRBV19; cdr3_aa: CASSPQGKVSSLYEQYF; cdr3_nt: TGTGCCAGTAGTCCTCAGGGGAAGGTCTCCTCTCTCTACGAGCAGTACTTC
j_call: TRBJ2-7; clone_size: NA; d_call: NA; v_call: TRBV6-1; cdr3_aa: CASSEALRGINEQYF; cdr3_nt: TGTGCCAGCAGTGAAGCGCTTCGGGGGATCAACGAGCAGTACTTC
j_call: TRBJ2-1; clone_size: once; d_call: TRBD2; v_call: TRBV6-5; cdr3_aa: CASSSGTSGRNEQFF; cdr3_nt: TGTGCCAGCAGTTCCGGGACTAGCGGAAGAAATGAGCAGTTCTTC
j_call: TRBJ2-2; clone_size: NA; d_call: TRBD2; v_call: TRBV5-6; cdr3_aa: CASSLAGSGRTGELFF; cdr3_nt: TGTGCCAGCAGCTTGGCGGGTAGCGGGCGCACCGGGGAGCTGTTTTTT
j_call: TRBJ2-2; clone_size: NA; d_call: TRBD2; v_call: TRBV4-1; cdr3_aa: CASSPPTSGSGAGELFF; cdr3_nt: TGCGCCAGCAGCCCCCCGACTAGCGGGAGTGGAGCCGGGGAGCTGTTTTTT
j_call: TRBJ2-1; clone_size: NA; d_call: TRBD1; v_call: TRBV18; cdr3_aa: CASSRSETGEYNEQFF; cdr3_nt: TGTGCCAGCTCGCGCTCCGAGACAGGGGAATACAATGAGCAGTTCTTC
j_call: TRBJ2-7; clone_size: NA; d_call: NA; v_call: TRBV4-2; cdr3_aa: CASSQVPQDEQYF; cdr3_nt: TGTGCCAGCAGCCAAGTTCCACAGGACGAGCAGTACTTC
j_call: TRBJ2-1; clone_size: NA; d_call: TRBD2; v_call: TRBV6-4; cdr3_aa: CASSDLGLAGGPYNEQFF; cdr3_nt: TGTGCCAGCAGTGACTTGGGACTAGCGGGAGGTCCGTACAATGAGCAGTTCTTC
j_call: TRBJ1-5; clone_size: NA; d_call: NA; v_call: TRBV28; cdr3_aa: CASSLIPDYSNQPQHF; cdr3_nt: TGTGCCAGCAGTTTAATTCCAGATTATAGCAATCAGCCCCAGCATTTT
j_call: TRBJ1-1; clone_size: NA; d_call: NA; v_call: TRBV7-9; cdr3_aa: CASSYPPGQVGTEAFF; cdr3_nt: TGTGCCAGCAGCTACCCGCCGGGACAAGTGGGGACTGAAGCTTTCTTT
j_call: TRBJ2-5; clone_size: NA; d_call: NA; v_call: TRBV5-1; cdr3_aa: CASSFLGDSEETQYF; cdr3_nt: TGCGCCAGCAGCTTCCTAGGGGACTCTGAAGAGACCCAGTACTTC
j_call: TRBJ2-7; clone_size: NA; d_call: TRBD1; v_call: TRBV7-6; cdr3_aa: CASSLQGAYEQYF; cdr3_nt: TGTGCCAGCAGCTTACAGGGGGCCTACGAGCAGTACTTC
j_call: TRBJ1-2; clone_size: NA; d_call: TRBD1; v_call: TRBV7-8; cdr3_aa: CASSLPGQSTYGYTF; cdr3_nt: TGTGCCAGCAGCTTACCGGGACAGTCGACATATGGCTACACCTTC
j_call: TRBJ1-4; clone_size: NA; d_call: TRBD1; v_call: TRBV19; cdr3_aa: CASSMRQGAREKLFF; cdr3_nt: TGTGCCAGTAGTATGAGGCAGGGGGCCAGGGAAAAACTGTTTTTT
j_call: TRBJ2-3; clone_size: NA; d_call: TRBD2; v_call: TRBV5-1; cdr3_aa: CASTLGGLAGGIADTQYF; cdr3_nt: TGCGCCAGCACCCTGGGGGGGCTAGCGGGAGGTATCGCAGATACGCAGTATTTT
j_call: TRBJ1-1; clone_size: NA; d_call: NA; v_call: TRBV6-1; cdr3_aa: CASSENGQRTEAFF; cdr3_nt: TGTGCCAGCAGTGAAAACGGACAACGCACTGAAGCTTTCTTT
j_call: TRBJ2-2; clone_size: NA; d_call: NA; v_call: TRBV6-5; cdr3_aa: CASSYSGRGSTGELFF; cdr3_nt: TGTGCCAGCAGTTACTCAGGTCGGGGGAGCACCGGGGAGCTGTTTTTT
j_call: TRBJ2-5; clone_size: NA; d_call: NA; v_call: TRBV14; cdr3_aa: CASSQGPPGHPVVETQYF; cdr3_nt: TGTGCCAGCAGCCAAGGGCCTCCGGGACACCCGGTGGTGGAGACCCAGTACTTC